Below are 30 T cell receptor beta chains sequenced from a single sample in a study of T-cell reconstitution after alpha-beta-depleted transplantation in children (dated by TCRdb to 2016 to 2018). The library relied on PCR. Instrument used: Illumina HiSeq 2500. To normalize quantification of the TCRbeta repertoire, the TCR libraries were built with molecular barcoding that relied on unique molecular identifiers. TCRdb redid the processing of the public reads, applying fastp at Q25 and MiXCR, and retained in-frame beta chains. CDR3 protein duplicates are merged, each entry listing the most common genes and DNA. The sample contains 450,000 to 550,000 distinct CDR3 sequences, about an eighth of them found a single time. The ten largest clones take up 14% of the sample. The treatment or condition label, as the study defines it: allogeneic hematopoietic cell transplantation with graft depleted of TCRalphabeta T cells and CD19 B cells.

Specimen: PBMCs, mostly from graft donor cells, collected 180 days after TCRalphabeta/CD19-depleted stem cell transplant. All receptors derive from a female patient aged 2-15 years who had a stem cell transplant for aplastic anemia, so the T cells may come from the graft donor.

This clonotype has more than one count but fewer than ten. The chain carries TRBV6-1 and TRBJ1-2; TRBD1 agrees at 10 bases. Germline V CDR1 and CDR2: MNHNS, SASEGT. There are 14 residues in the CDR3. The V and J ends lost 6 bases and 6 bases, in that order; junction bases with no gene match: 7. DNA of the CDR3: TGTGCCAGCAGCTTCGACAGGGGGCTAGATGGCTACACCTTC. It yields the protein CASSFDRGLDGYTF.

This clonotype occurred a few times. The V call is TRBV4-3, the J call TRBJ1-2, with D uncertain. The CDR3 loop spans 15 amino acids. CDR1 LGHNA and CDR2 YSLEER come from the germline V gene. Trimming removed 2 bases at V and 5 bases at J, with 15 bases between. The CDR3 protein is CASSQLLALSYGYTF. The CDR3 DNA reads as TGCGCCAGCAGCCAACTCTTGGCCTTGTCTTATGGCTACACCTTC.

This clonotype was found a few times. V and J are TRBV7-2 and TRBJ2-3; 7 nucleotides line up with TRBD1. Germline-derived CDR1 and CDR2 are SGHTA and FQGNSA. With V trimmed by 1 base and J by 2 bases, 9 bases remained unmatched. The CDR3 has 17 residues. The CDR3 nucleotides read TGTGCCAGCAGCTTAGTTAGGGCCAGGGGGTTCACAGATACGCAGTATTTT. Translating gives CASSLVRARGFTDTQYF. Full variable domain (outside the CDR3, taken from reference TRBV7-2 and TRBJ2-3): GAGVSQSPSNKVTEKGKDVELRCDPISGHTALYWYRQSLGQGLEFLIYFQGNSAPDKSGLPSDRFSAERTGGSVSTLTIQRTQQEDSAVYLCASSLVRARGFTDTQYFGPGTRLTVL.

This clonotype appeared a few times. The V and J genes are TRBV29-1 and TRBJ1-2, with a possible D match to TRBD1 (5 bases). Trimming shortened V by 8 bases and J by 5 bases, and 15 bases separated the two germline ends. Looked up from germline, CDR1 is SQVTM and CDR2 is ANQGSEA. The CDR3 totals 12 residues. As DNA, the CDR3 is TGCAGCCCTTGGGCAGAGGGGTATGGCTACACCTTC. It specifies CSPWAEGYGYTF.

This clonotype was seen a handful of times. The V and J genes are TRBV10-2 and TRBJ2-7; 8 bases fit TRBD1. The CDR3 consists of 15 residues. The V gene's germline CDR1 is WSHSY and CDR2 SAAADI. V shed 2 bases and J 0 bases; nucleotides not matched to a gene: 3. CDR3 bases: TGCGCCAGCAGTGAGAGGACAGGGAGCTCCTACGAGCAGTACGTC. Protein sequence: CASSERTGSSYEQYV.

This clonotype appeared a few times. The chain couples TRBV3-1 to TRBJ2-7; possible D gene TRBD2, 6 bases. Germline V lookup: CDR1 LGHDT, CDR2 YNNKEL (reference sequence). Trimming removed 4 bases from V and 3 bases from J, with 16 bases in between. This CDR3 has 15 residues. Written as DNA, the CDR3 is TGTGCCAGCAGCCGCGGGACGGCGGGCTTCTACGAGCAGTACGTC. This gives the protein CASSRGTAGFYEQYV.

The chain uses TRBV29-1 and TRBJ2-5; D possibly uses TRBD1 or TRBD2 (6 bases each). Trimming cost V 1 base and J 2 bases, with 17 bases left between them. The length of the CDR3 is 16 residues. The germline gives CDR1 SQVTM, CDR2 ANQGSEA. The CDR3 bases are TGCAGCGTTGAAGCCGACCCCTGGGGGGCTCAAGAGACCCAGTACTTC. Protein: CSVEADPWGAQETQYF.

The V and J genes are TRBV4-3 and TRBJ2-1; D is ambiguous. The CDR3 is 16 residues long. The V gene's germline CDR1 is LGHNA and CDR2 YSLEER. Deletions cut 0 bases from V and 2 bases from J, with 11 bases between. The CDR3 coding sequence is TGCGCCAGCAGCCAAGAGCCCCGCGGAGCCTACAATGAGCAGTTCTTC. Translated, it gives CASSQEPRGAYNEQFF.

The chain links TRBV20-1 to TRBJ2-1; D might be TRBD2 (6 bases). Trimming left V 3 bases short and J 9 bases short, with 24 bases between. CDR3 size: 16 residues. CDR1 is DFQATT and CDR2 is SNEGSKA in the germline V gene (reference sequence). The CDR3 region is CSASKVIAGRYREQFF. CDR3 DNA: TGCAGTGCTAGTAAAGTGATCGCGGGACGTTATCGTGAGCAGTTCTTC.

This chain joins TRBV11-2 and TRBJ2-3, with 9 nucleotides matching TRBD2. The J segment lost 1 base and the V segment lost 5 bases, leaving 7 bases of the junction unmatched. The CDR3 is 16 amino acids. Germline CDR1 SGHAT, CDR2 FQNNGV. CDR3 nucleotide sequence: TGTGCCAGCAGCGTTCAGATAGCGGGAGGCACAGATACGCAGTATTTT. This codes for CASSVQIAGGTDTQYF.

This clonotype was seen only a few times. CDR3 region: CSARASGRAAKNIQYF. The CDR3 DNA follows: TGCAGTGCTAGGGCTAGCGGGAGGGCGGCCAAAAACATTCAGTACTTC. The V call is TRBV20-1, the J call TRBJ2-4; 12 bases line up with TRBD2. The germline V gene encodes CDR1 DFQATT and CDR2 SNEGSKA (reference sequence). The CDR3 has 16 residues. V lost 3 bases to trimming and J lost 1 base; unmatched junction nucleotides: 4.

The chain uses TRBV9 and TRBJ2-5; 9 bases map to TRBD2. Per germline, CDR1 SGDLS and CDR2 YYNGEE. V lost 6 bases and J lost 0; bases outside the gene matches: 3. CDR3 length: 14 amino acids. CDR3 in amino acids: CASTPSGDQETQYF. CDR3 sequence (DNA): TGTGCCAGCACCCCTAGCGGGGACCAAGAGACCCAGTACTTC.

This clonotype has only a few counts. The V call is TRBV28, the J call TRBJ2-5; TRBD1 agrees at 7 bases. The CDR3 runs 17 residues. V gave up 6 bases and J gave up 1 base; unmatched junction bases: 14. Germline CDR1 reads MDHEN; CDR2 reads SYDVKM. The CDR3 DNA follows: TGTGCCAGCAGCACCAGAAGGGGGCGCGTCCCCCAAGAGACCCAGTACTTC. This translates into CASSTRRGRVPQETQYF.

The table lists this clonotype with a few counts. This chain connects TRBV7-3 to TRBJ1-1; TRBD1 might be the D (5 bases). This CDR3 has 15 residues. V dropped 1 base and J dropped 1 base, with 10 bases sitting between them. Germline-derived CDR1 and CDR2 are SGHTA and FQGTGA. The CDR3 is CASSLIGTGNTEAFF. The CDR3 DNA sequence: TGTGCCAGCAGCTTAATAGGGACGGGGAACACTGAAGCTTTCTTT.

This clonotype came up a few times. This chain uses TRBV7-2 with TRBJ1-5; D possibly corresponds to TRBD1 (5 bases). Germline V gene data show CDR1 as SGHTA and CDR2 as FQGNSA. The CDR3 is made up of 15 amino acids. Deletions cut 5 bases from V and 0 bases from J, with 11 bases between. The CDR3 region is CASSGRGYSNQPQHF. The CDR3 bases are TGTGCCAGCAGCGGGCGGGGCTATAGCAATCAGCCCCAGCATTTT.

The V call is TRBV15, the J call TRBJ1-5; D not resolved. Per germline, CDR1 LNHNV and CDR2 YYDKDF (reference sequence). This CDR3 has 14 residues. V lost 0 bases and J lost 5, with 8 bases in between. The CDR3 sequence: CATSRDRFYQPQHF. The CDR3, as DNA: TGTGCCACCAGCAGAGACAGGTTTTATCAGCCCCAGCATTTT.

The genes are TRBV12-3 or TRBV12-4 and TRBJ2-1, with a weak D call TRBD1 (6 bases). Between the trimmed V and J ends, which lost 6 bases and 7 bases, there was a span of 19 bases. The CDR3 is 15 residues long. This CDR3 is CASRTGTRWGNEQFF. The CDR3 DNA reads TGTGCCAGCAGGACCGGGACAAGGTGGGGGAATGAGCAGTTCTTC.

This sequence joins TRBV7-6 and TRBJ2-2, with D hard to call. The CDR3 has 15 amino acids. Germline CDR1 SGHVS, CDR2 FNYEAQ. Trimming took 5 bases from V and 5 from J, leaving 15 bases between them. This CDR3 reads CASSPSLRGTGELFF. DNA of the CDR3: TGTGCCAGCAGCCCCTCTTTGCGTGGGACCGGGGAGCTGTTTTTT.

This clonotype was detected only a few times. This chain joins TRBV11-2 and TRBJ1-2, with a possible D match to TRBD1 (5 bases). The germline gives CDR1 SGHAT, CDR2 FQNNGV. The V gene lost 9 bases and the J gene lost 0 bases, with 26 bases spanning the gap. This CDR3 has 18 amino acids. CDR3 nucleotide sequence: TGTGCCAGTGGGCGGGGTCCGGGACTAAAGTTAGCTAACTATGGCTACACCTTC. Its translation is CASGRGPGLKLANYGYTF.

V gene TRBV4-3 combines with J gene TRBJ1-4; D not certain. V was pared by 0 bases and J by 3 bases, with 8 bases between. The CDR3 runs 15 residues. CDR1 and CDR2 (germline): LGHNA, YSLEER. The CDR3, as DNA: TGCGCCAGCAGCCAAGATGCGGGGTCTAATGAAAAACTGTTTTTT. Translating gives CASSQDAGSNEKLFF.

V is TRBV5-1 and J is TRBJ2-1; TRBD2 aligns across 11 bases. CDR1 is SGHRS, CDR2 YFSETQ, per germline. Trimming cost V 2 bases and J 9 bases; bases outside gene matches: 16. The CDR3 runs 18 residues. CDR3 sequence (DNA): TGCGCCAGCAGCTTATGGTTTCATAGCGGGAGGGGGCTCGGTGAGCAGTTCTTC. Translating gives CASSLWFHSGRGLGEQFF.

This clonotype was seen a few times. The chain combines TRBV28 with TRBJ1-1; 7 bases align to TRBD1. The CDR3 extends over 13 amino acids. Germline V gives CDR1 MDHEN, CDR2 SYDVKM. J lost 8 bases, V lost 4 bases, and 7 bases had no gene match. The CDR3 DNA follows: TGTGCCAGCAGTTCCCTAGGGGGCGCGGAAGCTTTCTTT. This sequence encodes CASSSLGGAEAFF.

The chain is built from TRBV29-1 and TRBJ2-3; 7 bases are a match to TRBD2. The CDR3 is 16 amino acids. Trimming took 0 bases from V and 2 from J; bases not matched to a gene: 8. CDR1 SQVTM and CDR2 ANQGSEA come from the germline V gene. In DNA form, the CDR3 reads TGCAGCGTTGAAGATGGACTAGGAGTATCCACAGATACGCAGTATTTT. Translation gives CSVEDGLGVSTDTQYF.

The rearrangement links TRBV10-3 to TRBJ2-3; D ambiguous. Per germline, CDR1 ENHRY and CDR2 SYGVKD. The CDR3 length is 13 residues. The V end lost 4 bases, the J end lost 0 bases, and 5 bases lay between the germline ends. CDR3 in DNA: TGTGCCATCAGTGGACACAGCACAGATACGCAGTATTTT. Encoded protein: CAISGHSTDTQYF.

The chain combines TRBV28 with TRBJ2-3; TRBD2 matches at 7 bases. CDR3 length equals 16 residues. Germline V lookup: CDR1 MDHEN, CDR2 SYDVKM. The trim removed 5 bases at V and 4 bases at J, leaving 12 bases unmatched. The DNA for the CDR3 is TGTGCCAGCAGTCCCCGGATTGCGGGAGCCGCAGATACGCAGTATTTT. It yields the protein CASSPRIAGAADTQYF.

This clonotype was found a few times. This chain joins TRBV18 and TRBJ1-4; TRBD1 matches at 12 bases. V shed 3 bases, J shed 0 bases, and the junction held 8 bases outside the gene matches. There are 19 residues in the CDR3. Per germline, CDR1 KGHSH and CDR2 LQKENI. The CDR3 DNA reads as TGTGCCAGCTCACCCGGGACAGGGGGCATCGGCACAACTAATGAAAAACTGTTTTTT. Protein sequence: CASSPGTGGIGTTNEKLFF.

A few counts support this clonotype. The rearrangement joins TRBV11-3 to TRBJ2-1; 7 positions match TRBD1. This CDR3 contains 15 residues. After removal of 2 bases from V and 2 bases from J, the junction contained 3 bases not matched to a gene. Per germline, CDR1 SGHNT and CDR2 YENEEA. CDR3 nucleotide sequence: TGTGCCAGCAGCTTAACCGGGACAGCCTACAATGAGCAGTTCTTC. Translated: CASSLTGTAYNEQFF.

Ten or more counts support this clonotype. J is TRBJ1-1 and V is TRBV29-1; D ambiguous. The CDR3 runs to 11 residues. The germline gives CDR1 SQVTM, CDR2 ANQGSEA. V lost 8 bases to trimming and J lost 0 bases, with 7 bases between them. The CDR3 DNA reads TGCAGCATCCATGTGAACACTGAAGCTTTCTTT. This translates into CSIHVNTEAFF.

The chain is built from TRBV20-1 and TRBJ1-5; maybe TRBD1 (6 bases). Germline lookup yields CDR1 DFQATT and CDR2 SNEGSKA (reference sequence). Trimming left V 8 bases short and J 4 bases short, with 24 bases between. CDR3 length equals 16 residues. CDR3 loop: CSLGDSEDRSNQPQHF. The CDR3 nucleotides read TGCAGTTTAGGGGACTCCGAGGACAGATCAAATCAGCCCCAGCATTTT.

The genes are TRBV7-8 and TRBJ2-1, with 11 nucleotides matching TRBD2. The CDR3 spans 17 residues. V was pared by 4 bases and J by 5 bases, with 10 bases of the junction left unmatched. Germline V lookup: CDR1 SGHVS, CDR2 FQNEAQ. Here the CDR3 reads CASSSRPGLADNNEQFF. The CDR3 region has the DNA TGTGCCAGCAGCTCAAGACCGGGACTAGCGGATAACAATGAGCAGTTCTTC.